Below are 18 T cell receptor beta chains sequenced from a single sample in a study of T cells after yellow fever vaccination. In TCRdb, the 5' RACE reads were re-called with MiXCR into one record per CDR3 protein. Among hundreds of thousands of distinct CDR3 sequences listed, about 12% were seen once. Source: PBMCs, taken on the day of the yellow fever booster vaccination. The source of these receptors is a man aged 30-40 years who received the YFV17D yellow fever vaccine.

This clonotype was counted only a few times. This chain joins TRBV14 and TRBJ2-3; D is unresolved. Germline CDR1 and CDR2: SGHDN and FVKESK. CDR3 length: 13 amino acids. V was trimmed by 2 bases and J by 6 bases, leaving 9 bases between them. The CDR3 nucleotides are TGTGCCAGCAGCCAACTAGGCCCGGATACGCAGTATTTT. Translating gives CASSQLGPDTQYF.

This clonotype was detected ten times or more. V usage is TRBV15 and J usage is TRBJ1-5; D ambiguous. The CDR3 runs 13 residues. Trimming cost V 2 bases and J 6 bases, with 8 bases left between them. Germline V gene sequence: CDR1 LNHNV, CDR2 YYDKDF (reference sequence). The CDR3 loop is CATSRLDGQPQHF. CDR3 sequence (DNA): TGTGCCACCAGCAGACTTGATGGTCAGCCCCAGCATTTT.

As concerns this clonotype: A junction end diverges from the germline sequence, so it may reflect a read error. This chain uses TRBV11-2 with TRBJ2-1, with 8 bases identical to TRBD2. Per germline, CDR1 SGHAT and CDR2 FQNNGV. This CDR3 comprises 16 residues. DNA of the CDR3: TGTGCCAGCAGCTTAGTTGGACTAGCCTCCTACAGTGAGCAGTTCTTC. Translation gives CASSLVGLASYSEQFF.

This clonotype occurred a few times. The chain joins TRBV20-1 to TRBJ2-1; D possibly corresponds to TRBD1 (8 bases). Germline CDR1 DFQATT, CDR2 SNEGSKA (reference sequence). This CDR3 spans 14 amino acids. Trimming took 5 bases from V and 4 from J, leaving 15 bases between them. DNA of the CDR3: TGCAGTGCTCCAGGACAGGGAGGGTACAATGAGCAGTTCTTC. Translating gives CSAPGQGGYNEQFF.

This clonotype was seen more than once but under ten times. V usage is TRBV29-1 and J usage is TRBJ2-1; 10 bases are shared with TRBD2. CDR3 length equals 17 residues. The germline CDR1 and CDR2 sequences are SQVTM and ANQGSEA. V gave up 4 bases and J gave up 8 bases; unmatched junction bases: 17. The CDR3 here is CSVVGLAGVGEYDEQFF. CDR3 coding DNA: TGCAGCGTTGTAGGCCTAGCGGGAGTTGGTGAATACGATGAGCAGTTCTTC.

The sample holds a few counts of this clonotype. The chain combines TRBV5-5 with TRBJ1-2; weak D call: TRBD1 (6 bases). CDR1 and CDR2 from the germline V gene are SGHKS and YYEKEE (reference sequence). V was clipped by 2 bases and J by 6 bases, with 26 bases between them. The CDR3 is 18 residues long. In nucleotides, the CDR3 is TGTGCCAGCAGCTTTTTACCCCCATCCATCGACAGGTCGGATGGCTACACCTTC. Its protein product is CASSFLPPSIDRSDGYTF.

This clonotype came up a few times. The chain uses TRBV7-2 and TRBJ2-7; perhaps TRBD1 as D (6 bases). V was cut by 1 base and J by 3 bases, with 10 bases left in between. The CDR3 runs 14 residues. The germline gives CDR1 SGHTA, CDR2 FQGNSA. CDR3 sequence: CASSLVRGGYEQYF. In DNA form, the CDR3 reads TGTGCCAGCAGCTTAGTAAGAGGGGGCTACGAGCAGTACTTC.

This clonotype was counted at least ten times. The chain combines TRBV20-1 with TRBJ2-7, with a weak D call TRBD2 (5 bases). This CDR3 contains 12 residues. The V end was cut by 3 bases, the J end by 4 bases, with 10 bases between. Looked up from germline, CDR1 is DFQATT and CDR2 is SNEGSKA (reference sequence). CDR3 DNA: TGCAGTGCTAGCGGGGTAATATACGAGCAGTACTTC. It encodes CSASGVIYEQYF.

The rearrangement joins TRBV29-1 to TRBJ2-3; 11 positions match TRBD2. The CDR3 extends over 15 amino acids. The germline V gene has CDR1 SQVTM and CDR2 ANQGSEA. The V segment lost 3 bases and the J segment 0 bases; nucleotides outside the gene matches: 2. CDR3 coding DNA: TGCAGCGTTGAGTCTAGCGGGAGGAGCACAGATACGCAGTATTTT. It encodes CSVESSGRSTDTQYF.

This clonotype has more than one count but fewer than ten. This chain joins TRBV7-6 and TRBJ2-5; 13 nucleotides line up with TRBD2. The germline CDR1 and CDR2 sequences are SGHVS and FNYEAQ. V trimming: 5 bases; J trimming: 4 bases; junction bases outside the gene matches: 4. The CDR3 consists of 15 residues. CDR3 nucleotides: TGTGCCAGCAGCGAGCGACTAGCGGGAGGAGAGACCCAGTACTTC. Protein sequence: CASSERLAGGETQYF.

V gene TRBV7-2 combines with J gene TRBJ2-1, with 7 bases identical to TRBD1. Germline V lookup: CDR1 SGHTA, CDR2 FQGNSA. V shed 7 bases and J 0 bases; nucleotides not matched to a gene: 12. This CDR3 is built from 17 residues. CDR3 coding DNA: TGTGCCAGCACCTGGCGAGCGACAGGGCCCTCCTACAATGAGCAGTTCTTC. Translation: CASTWRATGPSYNEQFF.

In DNA form, the CDR3 reads TGTGCCAGCAGTTTAGATGGACTAGCGGCTAGCACAGATACGCAGTATTTT. Encoded protein: CASSLDGLAASTDTQYF. V is TRBV5-4 and J is TRBJ2-3; 10 bases are a match to TRBD2. Germline CDR1 SGHNT, CDR2 YYREEE (reference sequence). The length of the CDR3 is 17 residues. V shed 5 bases and J 0 bases; nucleotides not matched to a gene: 9.

This clonotype was detected only a few times. J is TRBJ2-3 and V is TRBV7-2; TRBD2 matches at 12 bases. Germline trimming cut 3 bases from V and 0 bases from J; bases unmatched to any gene: 4. Germline V gives CDR1 SGHTA, CDR2 FQGNSA. The CDR3 covers 17 residues. The DNA of the CDR3 is TGTGCCAGCAGCTTGCTAGCGGGAGGGATTAGCACAGATACGCAGTATTTT. It encodes CASSLLAGGISTDTQYF.

This clonotype turned up a few times. V gene TRBV27 combines with J gene TRBJ2-2; D is possibly TRBD2 (6 bases). This CDR3 region has 16 residues. Germline V gene lookup returns CDR1 MNHEY and CDR2 SMNVEV (reference sequence). V was trimmed by 8 bases and J by 4 bases, leaving 20 bases between them. The CDR3 loop is CASARGRTISTGELFF. The CDR3 nucleotides read TGTGCCAGCGCACGAGGGAGGACTATCTCCACCGGGGAGCTGTTTTTT.

CDR3 sequence reads: CASSFTRDHYEQYF. Written as DNA, the CDR3 is TGTGCCAGCAGCTTTACTAGGGATCACTACGAGCAGTACTTC. This sequence joins TRBV7-2 and TRBJ2-7; TRBD2 is a possible D gene (5 bases). Germline-derived CDR1 and CDR2 are SGHTA and FQGNSA. This CDR3 has 14 amino acids. V lost 3 bases and J 3 bases, leaving 12 bases between the germline ends.

This clonotype was counted a single time. The conserved closing phenylalanine or tryptophan is absent in this CDR3, likely reflecting a read error. The chain joins TRBV15 to TRBJ2-3; TRBD2 aligns across 8 bases. The CDR3 has 17 residues. Losses at the gene ends were 0 bases for V and 4 bases for J; bases not matched to a gene: 9. The germline gives CDR1 LNHNV, CDR2 YYDKDF (reference sequence). The CDR3, as DNA: TGTGCCACCAGCAGAGATCGTGGTAGCGGGGTGGCAGATACGCAGTATATT. Translation: CATSRDRGSGVADTQYI.

The V call is TRBV20-1, the J call TRBJ2-2, with 8 bases lining up with TRBD2. V dropped 5 bases and J dropped 5; count of bases not matched to a gene: 10. Germline loops: CDR1 DFQATT, CDR2 SNEGSKA (reference sequence). The CDR3 is 15 amino acids. CDR3 coding DNA: TGCAGTGCTGCGCAGGAGCGGGAGAGAACCGGGGAGCTGTTTTTT. Translated: CSAAQERERTGELFF.

V is TRBV20-1 and J is TRBJ2-1; D might be TRBD2 (6 bases). The CDR3 is 14 amino acids. Germline V gene data show CDR1 as DFQATT and CDR2 as SNEGSKA (reference sequence). V was clipped by 6 bases and J by 7 bases, with 19 bases between them. The CDR3 sequence is CSAIPGGPRNEQFF. Here the CDR3 DNA reads TGCAGTGCCATACCCGGAGGGCCTCGAAATGAGCAGTTCTTC.